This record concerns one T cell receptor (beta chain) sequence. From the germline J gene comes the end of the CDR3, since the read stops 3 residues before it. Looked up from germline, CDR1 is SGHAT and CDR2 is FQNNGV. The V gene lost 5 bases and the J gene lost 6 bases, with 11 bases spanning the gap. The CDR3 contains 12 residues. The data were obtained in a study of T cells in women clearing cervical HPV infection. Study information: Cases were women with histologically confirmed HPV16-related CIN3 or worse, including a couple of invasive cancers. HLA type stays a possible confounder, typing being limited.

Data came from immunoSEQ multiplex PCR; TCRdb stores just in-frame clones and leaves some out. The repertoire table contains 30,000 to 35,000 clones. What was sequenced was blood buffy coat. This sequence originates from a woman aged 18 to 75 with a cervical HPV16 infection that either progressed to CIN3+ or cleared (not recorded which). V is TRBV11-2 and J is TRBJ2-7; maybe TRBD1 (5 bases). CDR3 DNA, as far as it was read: TGTGCCAGCAGCACGACAGTGGGCGAG. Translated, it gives CASSTTVGE. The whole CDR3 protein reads CASSTTVGEQYF.